One and the same sample provided the 13 T cell receptor beta chains below, sequenced in a study of regulatory T cells in long-lasting Graves disease. The time point was: persistent/refractory GD, antithyroid drugs over 5 years with positive TRAb. PBMCs provided the RNA from which the TCR library was made. Arm-PCR with iRepertoire HTBI primers amplified the CDR3 regions for these TCR beta libraries. TCRdb reprocessed the multiplex PCR reads via MiXCR and lists one record per CDR3 protein. The top ten clones hold roughly 50% of a sample with 310,000 or so distinct CDR3 sequences, around 21% of them seen once. The material sequenced was peripheral blood mononuclear cells (PBMCs), taken when the disease was refractory, from a patient treated with antithyroid drugs. The receptor set was obtained from a female donor with Graves disease.

This clonotype was detected many times. Mismatch with germline at one junction end may stem from a read error. The chain has TRBV12-3 or TRBV12-4 and TRBJ2-7; 9 bases agree with TRBD2. The CDR3 loop spans 13 amino acids. The chain's CDR3 is CASSLAGAYEQYF. The CDR3 DNA reads as TGTGCCAGCAGCTTAGCGGGAGCCTACGAGCAGTACTTC.

This clonotype appeared many times. The chain joins TRBV28 to TRBJ1-2; unclear D gene. Between the trimmed V and J ends, which lost 6 bases and 0 bases, there was a span of 8 bases. Germline V gene lookup returns CDR1 MDHEN and CDR2 SYDVKM. CDR3 length: 13 residues. The CDR3 DNA sequence: TGTGCCAGCAGCACTAGCGCTAACTATGGCTACACCTTC. Translation: CASSTSANYGYTF.

The chain combines TRBV28 with TRBJ2-3; 11 bases map to TRBD2. The J segment lost 8 bases and the V segment lost 1 base, leaving 5 bases of the junction unmatched. The germline CDR1 and CDR2 sequences are MDHEN and SYDVKM. The CDR3 spans 15 residues. The CDR3 here is CASSLSLAGGGTQYF. The CDR3, as DNA: TGTGCCAGCAGTTTATCCCTAGCGGGAGGAGGTACGCAGTATTTT.

J is TRBJ1-4 and V is TRBV5-4; D is unresolved. CDR1 is SGHNT and CDR2 is YYREEE in the germline V gene (reference sequence). The V and J ends lost 4 bases and 2 bases respectively, with 15 bases between them. The CDR3 runs 16 residues. The CDR3 is CASSPRGGSTNEKLFF. CDR3 sequence (DNA): TGTGCCAGCAGCCCGCGTGGTGGCAGTACTAATGAAAAACTGTTTTTT.

The sample holds many counts of this clonotype. This rearrangement joins TRBV28 to TRBJ1-4; the D gene is possibly TRBD1 (5 bases). In germline, CDR1 is MDHEN, CDR2 SYDVKM. The V gene lost 2 bases and the J gene lost 3 bases, with 16 bases spanning the gap. This CDR3 is 17 amino acids long. CDR3 DNA sequence: TGTGCCAGCAGTTTAGAGGGCCCGGGGGTTTCTAATGAAAAACTGTTTTTT. This sequence encodes CASSLEGPGVSNEKLFF.

This clonotype was recorded many times. This chain links TRBV28 with TRBJ1-6, with 7 bases matching TRBD1. The junction had 11 bases not matched to a gene; V was cut back by 8 bases and J by 7 bases. Germline V gene sequence: CDR1 MDHEN, CDR2 SYDVKM. The CDR3 spans 15 residues. The CDR3 nucleotides are TGTGCCAGCGGTCCGGGGACAGTCAGAAATTCACCCCTCCACTTT. Residues: CASGPGTVRNSPLHF.

This clonotype occurred many times. The chain joins TRBV28 to TRBJ2-7, with D tentatively TRBD2 (5 bases). In germline, CDR1 is MDHEN, CDR2 SYDVKM. With 6 bases removed from V and 3 bases from J, the gap between germline ends came to 12 bases. CDR3 size: 13 residues. The CDR3 here is CASSPPGIYEQYF. In nucleotides, the CDR3 is TGTGCCAGCAGCCCCCCGGGGATCTACGAGCAGTACTTC. Full variable domain (remainder filled in from reference TRBV28 and TRBJ2-7): DVKVTQSSRYLVKRTGEKVFLECVQDMDHENMFWYRQDPGLGLRLIYFSYDVKMKEKGDIPEGYSVSREKKERFSLILESASTNQTSMYLCASSPPGIYEQYFGPGTRLTVT.

The J gene is TRBJ1-5, the V gene TRBV27; a possible D gene is TRBD1 (5 bases). Germline values: CDR1 MNHEY, CDR2 SMNVEV (reference sequence). V was pared by 5 bases and J by 1 base, with 9 bases between. The CDR3 loop spans 14 amino acids. For the CDR3, the DNA is TGTGCCAGCAGTATCCGGGGGAGCAATCAGCCCCAGCATTTT. This gives the protein CASSIRGSNQPQHF.

This clonotype was seen a handful of times. The chain carries TRBV6-1 and TRBJ2-5, with a weak D call TRBD2 (5 bases). V gave up 5 bases and J gave up 7 bases, with 17 bases separating them. Germline V lookup: CDR1 MNHNS, CDR2 SASEGT. This CDR3 has 14 amino acids. The CDR3 bases are TGTGCCAGCAGTAATGGACGGAGGACCAGGACCCAGTACTTC. This gives the protein CASSNGRRTRTQYF.

The gene calls are TRBV28 and TRBJ2-1; 15 bases are a match to TRBD2. V lost 5 bases and J lost 6; bases outside the gene matches: 8. Germline CDR1 MDHEN, CDR2 SYDVKM. This CDR3 is 17 amino acids long. CDR3 in amino acids: CASSTAGLAGGFNEQFF. CDR3 nucleotide sequence: TGTGCCAGCAGTACGGCGGGACTAGCGGGAGGATTCAATGAGCAGTTCTTC.

For this clonotype: A read error is possible here, since a much larger clone lies one base away. The chain couples TRBV10-3 to TRBJ2-5; the D is unclear. The J call is uncertain, as TRBJ2-7 better fits the DNA end. This CDR3 has 16 amino acids. CDR1 ENHRY and CDR2 SYGVKD come from the germline V gene. Here the CDR3 reads CATRRSSGPAGYEQYF. The CDR3 coding sequence is TGTGCCACCAGGCGCAGTTCCGGCCCTGCAGGCTACGAGCAGTACTTC.

This clonotype was picked up one time. This sequence joins TRBV4-3 and TRBJ1-4; 10 nucleotides line up with TRBD1. V shed 3 bases, J shed 4 bases, and the junction held 5 bases outside the gene matches. This CDR3 region has 16 residues. The germline gives CDR1 LGHNA, CDR2 YSLEER. The CDR3 region is CASSQTGGKGNEKLFF. The CDR3 region has the DNA TGCGCCAGCAGCCAGACAGGGGGCAAGGGTAATGAAAAACTGTTTTTT.

The chain combines TRBV3-1 with TRBJ2-6; D remains unclear. This CDR3 has 19 residues. Germline V gene lookup returns CDR1 LGHDT and CDR2 YNNKEL (reference sequence). The V end lost 1 base, the J end lost 2 bases, and 18 bases lay between the germline ends. The DNA for the CDR3 is TGTGCCAGCAGCCAAGGTAGTGGGGTTCAGTCCCCTGGGGCCAACGTCCTGACTTTC. This translates into CASSQGSGVQSPGANVLTF.